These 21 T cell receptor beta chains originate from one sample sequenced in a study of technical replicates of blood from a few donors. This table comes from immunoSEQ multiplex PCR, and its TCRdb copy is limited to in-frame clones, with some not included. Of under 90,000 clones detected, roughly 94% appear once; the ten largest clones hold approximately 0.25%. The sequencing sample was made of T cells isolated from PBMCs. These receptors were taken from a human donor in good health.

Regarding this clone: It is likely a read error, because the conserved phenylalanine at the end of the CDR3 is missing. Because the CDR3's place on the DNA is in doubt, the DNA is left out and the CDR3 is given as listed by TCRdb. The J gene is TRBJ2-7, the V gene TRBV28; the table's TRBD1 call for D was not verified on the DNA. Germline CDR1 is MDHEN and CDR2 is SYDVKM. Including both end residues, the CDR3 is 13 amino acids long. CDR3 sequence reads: CASSFGTGPPHTL.

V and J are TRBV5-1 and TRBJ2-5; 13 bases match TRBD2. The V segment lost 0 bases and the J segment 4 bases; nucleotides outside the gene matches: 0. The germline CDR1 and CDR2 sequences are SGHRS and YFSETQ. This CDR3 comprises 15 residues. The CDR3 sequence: CASSLGTSGGETQYF. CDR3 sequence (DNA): TGCGCCAGCAGCTTGGGGACTAGCGGGGGAGAGACCCAGTACTTC.

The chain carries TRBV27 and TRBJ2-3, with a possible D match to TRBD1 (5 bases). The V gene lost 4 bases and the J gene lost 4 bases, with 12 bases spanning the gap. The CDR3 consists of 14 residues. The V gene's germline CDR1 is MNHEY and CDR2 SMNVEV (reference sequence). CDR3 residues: CASSYGPRADTQYF. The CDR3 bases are TGTGCCAGCAGTTACGGGCCCAGGGCAGATACGCAGTATTTT.

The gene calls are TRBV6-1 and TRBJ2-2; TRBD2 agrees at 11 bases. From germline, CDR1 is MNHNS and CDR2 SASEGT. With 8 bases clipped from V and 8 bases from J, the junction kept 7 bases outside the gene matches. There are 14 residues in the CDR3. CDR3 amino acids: CASGKLAGAGELFF. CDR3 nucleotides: TGTGCCAGCGGAAAACTAGCGGGAGCTGGGGAGCTGTTTTTT.

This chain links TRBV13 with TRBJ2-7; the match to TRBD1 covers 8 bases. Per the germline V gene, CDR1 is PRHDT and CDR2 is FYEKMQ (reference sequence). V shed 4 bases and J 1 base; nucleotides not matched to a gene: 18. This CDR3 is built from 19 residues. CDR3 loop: CASSSPQGAPNRASYEQYF. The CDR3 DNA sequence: TGTGCCAGCAGCTCCCCGCAGGGGGCCCCAAATAGAGCATCCTACGAGCAGTACTTC. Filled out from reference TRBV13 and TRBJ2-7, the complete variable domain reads AAGVIQSPRHLIKEKRETATLKCYPIPRHDTVYWYQQGPGQDPQFLISFYEKMQSDKGSIPDRFSAQQFSDYHSELNMSSLELGDSALYFCASSSPQGAPNRASYEQYFGPGTRLTVT.

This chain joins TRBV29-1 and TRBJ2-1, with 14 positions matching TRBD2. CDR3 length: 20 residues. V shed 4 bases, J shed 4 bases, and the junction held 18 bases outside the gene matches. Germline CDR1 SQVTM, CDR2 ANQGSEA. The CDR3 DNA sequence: TGCAGCGTTGGTGGGAGGACAGGGGGACTAGCGGGGGCTACTTACAATGAGCAGTTCTTC. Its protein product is CSVGGRTGGLAGATYNEQFF.

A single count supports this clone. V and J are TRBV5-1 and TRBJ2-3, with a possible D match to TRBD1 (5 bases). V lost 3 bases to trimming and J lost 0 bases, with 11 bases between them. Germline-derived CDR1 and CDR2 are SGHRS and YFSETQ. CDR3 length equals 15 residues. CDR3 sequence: CASSSSGSSTDTQYF. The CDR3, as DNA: TGCGCCAGCAGCTCATCAGGGTCTAGCACAGATACGCAGTATTTT.

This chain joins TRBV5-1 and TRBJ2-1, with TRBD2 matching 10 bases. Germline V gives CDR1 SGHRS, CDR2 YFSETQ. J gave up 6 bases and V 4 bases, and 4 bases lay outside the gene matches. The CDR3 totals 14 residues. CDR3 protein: CASSQGLAVNEQFF. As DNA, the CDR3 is TGCGCCAGCAGCCAAGGACTAGCGGTCAATGAGCAGTTCTTC.

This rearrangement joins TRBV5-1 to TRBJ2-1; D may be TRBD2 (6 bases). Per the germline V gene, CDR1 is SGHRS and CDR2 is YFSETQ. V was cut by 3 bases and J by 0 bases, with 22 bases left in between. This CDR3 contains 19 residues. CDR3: CASSSRDSAVLNSYNEQFF. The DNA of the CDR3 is TGCGCCAGCAGCTCGAGGGACTCTGCCGTTCTTAACTCCTACAATGAGCAGTTCTTC.

DNA for the CDR3: TGTGCCAGCAGCGCTGCCGGGACTGAAGCTTTCTTT. This encodes CASSAAGTEAFF. This chain links TRBV9 with TRBJ1-1; D gene uncertain. Per germline, CDR1 SGDLS and CDR2 YYNGEE. There are 12 residues in the CDR3. Trimming took 3 bases from V and 5 from J, leaving 8 bases between them.

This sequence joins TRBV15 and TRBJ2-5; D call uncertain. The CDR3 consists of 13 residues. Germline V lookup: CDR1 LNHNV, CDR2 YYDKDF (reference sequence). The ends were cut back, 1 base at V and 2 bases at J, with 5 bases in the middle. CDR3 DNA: TGTGCCACCAGCAGAGGTCTTCAAGAGACCCAGTACTTC. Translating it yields CATSRGLQETQYF. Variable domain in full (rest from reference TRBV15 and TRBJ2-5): DAMVIQNPRYQVTQFGKPVTLSCSQTLNHNVMYWYQQKSSQAPKLLFHYYDKDFNNEADTPDNFQSRRPNTSFCFLDIRSPGLGDTAMYLCATSRGLQETQYFGPGTRLLVL.

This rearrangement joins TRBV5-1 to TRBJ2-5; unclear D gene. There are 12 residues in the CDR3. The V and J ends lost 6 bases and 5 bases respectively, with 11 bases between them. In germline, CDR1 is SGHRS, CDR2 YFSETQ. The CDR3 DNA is TGCGCCAGCACTCTGGAGTGGGAGACCCAGTACTTC. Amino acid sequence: CASTLEWETQYF.

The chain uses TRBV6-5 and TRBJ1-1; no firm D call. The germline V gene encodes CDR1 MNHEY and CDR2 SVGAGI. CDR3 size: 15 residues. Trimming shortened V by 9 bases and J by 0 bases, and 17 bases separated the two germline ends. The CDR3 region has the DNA TGTGCCAGTAATTGGGAGGAGGGAATGAACACTGAAGCTTTCTTT. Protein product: CASNWEEGMNTEAFF.

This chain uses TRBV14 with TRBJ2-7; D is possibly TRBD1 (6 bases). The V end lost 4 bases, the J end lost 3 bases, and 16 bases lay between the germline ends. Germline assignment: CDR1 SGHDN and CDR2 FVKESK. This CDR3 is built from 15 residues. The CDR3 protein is CASSPDFDRNYEQYF. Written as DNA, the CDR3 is TGTGCCAGCAGCCCAGATTTCGACAGGAACTACGAGCAGTACTTC.

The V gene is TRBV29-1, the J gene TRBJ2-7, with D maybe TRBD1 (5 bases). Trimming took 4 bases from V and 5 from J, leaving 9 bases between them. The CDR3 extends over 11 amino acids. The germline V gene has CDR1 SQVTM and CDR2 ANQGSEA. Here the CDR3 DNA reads TGCAGCGTTGGGGGCAGCAACGAGCAGTACTTC. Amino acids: CSVGGSNEQYF.

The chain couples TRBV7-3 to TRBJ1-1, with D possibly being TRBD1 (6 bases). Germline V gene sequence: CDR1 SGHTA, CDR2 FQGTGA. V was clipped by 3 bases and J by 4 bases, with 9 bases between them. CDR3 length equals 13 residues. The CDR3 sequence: CASSFGQSTEAFF. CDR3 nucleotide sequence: TGTGCCAGCAGCTTCGGACAGAGCACTGAAGCTTTCTTT.

CDR3 coding DNA: TGTGCCAGCACCGCGGCGGGCGGGAGCTCCTACGAGCAGTACTTC. It specifies CASTAAGGSSYEQYF. The chain carries TRBV28 and TRBJ2-7; 7 bases line up with TRBD2. V gave up 7 bases and J gave up 0 bases; unmatched junction bases: 9. CDR3 length: 15 residues. CDR1 MDHEN and CDR2 SYDVKM come from the germline V gene. The whole variable domain, remainder taken from reference TRBV28 and TRBJ2-7, is DVKVTQSSRYLVKRTGEKVFLECVQDMDHENMFWYRQDPGLGLRLIYFSYDVKMKEKGDIPEGYSVSREKKERFSLILESASTNQTSMYLCASTAAGGSSYEQYFGPGTRLTVT.

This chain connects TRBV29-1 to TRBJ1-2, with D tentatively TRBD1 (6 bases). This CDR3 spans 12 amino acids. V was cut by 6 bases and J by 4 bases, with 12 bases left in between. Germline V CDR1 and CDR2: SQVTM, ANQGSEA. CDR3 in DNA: TGCAGCGTCCTGACAGGCCTCTATGGCTACACCTTC. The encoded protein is CSVLTGLYGYTF.

In DNA, the CDR3 is TGTGCCAGCATGCGTAGCTCTGGAAACACCATATATTTT. Encoded protein: CASMRSSGNTIYF. The chain uses TRBV6-6 and TRBJ1-3; D call uncertain. Trimming stripped 7 bases from V and 0 bases from J, with 7 bases between. The CDR3 has 13 residues. In germline, CDR1 is MNHNY, CDR2 SVGAGI (reference sequence).

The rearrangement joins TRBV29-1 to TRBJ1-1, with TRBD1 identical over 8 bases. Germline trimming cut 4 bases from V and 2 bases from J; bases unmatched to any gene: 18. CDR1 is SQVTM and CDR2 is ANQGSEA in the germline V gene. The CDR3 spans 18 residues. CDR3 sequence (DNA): TGCAGCGTTGTAGCCCATACTAGTGGCGACAGGGGAAACACTGAAGCTTTCTTT. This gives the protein CSVVAHTSGDRGNTEAFF.

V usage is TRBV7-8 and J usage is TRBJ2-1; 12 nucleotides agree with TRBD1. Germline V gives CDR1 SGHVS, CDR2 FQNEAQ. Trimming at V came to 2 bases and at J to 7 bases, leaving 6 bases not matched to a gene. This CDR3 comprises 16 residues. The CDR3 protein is CASSLSGTGGLNEQFF. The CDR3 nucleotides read TGTGCCAGCAGCTTATCCGGGACAGGGGGCCTGAATGAGCAGTTCTTC.